These 22 T cell receptor beta chains came from one sample sequenced in a study of cytomegalovirus exposure and HLA in healthy donors. The primer mix had 60 Vbeta and 13 Jbeta primers. Method: immunoSEQ multiplex PCR; TCRdb's copy keeps in-frame clones and lacks some. Of roughly 150,000 clones in the sample, around 83% were seen once. Sequencing was done on a sample of PBMCs. The receptors stem from a man aged 50 to 60 in good health and CMV-seropositive.

The chain uses TRBV29-1 and TRBJ2-1; 10 bases fit TRBD2. The CDR3 totals 17 residues. V lost 1 base, J lost 4 bases, and 10 bases stayed unmatched. Germline CDR1 and CDR2: SQVTM and ANQGSEA. This CDR3 reads CSVEGYWLAGDYNEQFF. CDR3 nucleotide sequence: TGCAGCGTTGAAGGGTACTGGCTAGCGGGGGATTACAATGAGCAGTTCTTC.

This clone was recorded once. The chain has TRBV9 and TRBJ2-2; 7 bases align to TRBD1. The V gene end was trimmed by 3 bases and the J gene end by 9 bases; junction bases not matched to a gene: 8. Germline CDR1 reads SGDLS; CDR2 reads YYNGEE. The CDR3 consists of 14 residues. The CDR3 reads CASSATGPLRELFF. Written as DNA, the CDR3 is TGTGCCAGCAGCGCGACAGGGCCCCTCCGGGAGCTGTTTTTT. Combining the CDR3 with reference TRBV9 and TRBJ2-2 gives the whole variable domain DSGVTQTPKHLITATGQRVTLRCSPRSGDLSVYWYQQSLDQGLQFLIQYYNGEERAKGNILERFSAQQFPDLHSELNLSSLELGDSALYFCASSATGPLRELFFGEGSRLTVL.

V is TRBV14 and J is TRBJ2-1; perhaps TRBD1 as D (6 bases). This CDR3 region has 13 residues. Germline CDR1 is SGHDN and CDR2 is FVKESK. V was shortened by 3 bases and J by 5 bases, with 8 bases between the two germline ends. CDR3 bases: TGTGCCAGCAGCCAGTACAGGGACAATGAGCAGTTCTTC. Translation gives CASSQYRDNEQFF.

J is TRBJ2-2 and V is TRBV30; D call uncertain. CDR1 GTSNPN and CDR2 SVGIG come from the germline V gene (reference sequence). This CDR3 has 12 amino acids. Trimming took 2 bases from V and 7 from J, leaving 8 bases between them. The CDR3 spells CAWSLPVGELFF. Written as DNA, the CDR3 is TGTGCCTGGAGTTTGCCGGTCGGGGAGCTGTTTTTT.

The rearrangement links TRBV5-1 to TRBJ2-5, with TRBD2 matching 8 bases. This CDR3 is built from 16 residues. Trimming removed 4 bases from V and 1 base from J; junction bases left unmatched: 9. In germline, CDR1 is SGHRS, CDR2 YFSETQ. Here the CDR3 DNA reads TGCGCCAGCAGCCTTAGCGGGGCCACAACCCAAGAGACCCAGTACTTC. As protein: CASSLSGATTQETQYF.

This chain joins TRBV7-2 and TRBJ2-3; a weak D match, TRBD2 (6 bases). Germline CDR1 SGHTA, CDR2 FQGNSA. Trimming took 2 bases from V and 6 from J, leaving 15 bases between them. CDR3 size: 15 residues. The CDR3 loop is CASSLPTAGWDTQYF. The CDR3 DNA follows: TGTGCCAGCAGCTTACCGACGGCGGGGTGGGATACGCAGTATTTT.

CDR3 amino acids: CASSLDQYGANVLTF. CDR3 DNA sequence: TGCGCCAGCAGCTTGGATCAGTATGGGGCCAACGTCCTGACTTTC. This chain joins TRBV5-1 and TRBJ2-6; D is unresolved. Germline V lookup: CDR1 SGHRS, CDR2 YFSETQ. This CDR3 has 15 amino acids. V was trimmed by 0 bases and J by 3 bases, leaving 7 bases between them.

This clone was found a few times. V is TRBV6-6 and J is TRBJ2-1, with a weak D call TRBD1 (7 bases). From germline, CDR1 is MNHNY and CDR2 SVGAGI (reference sequence). V was cut by 4 bases and J by 1 base, with 8 bases left in between. The CDR3 consists of 14 residues. The CDR3 loop is CASSSGGSYNEQFF. The CDR3 region has the DNA TGTGCCAGCAGTTCAGGGGGGTCCTACAATGAGCAGTTCTTC.

The rearrangement uses TRBV19 and TRBJ2-1; D gene ambiguous. The germline gives CDR1 LNHDA, CDR2 SQIVND (reference sequence). V lost 3 bases to trimming and J lost 8 bases, with 11 bases between them. The length of the CDR3 is 13 residues. CDR3 region: CASSIPPSDEQFF. The CDR3 nucleotides are TGTGCCAGTAGTATCCCCCCTTCGGATGAGCAGTTCTTC.

The rearrangement links TRBV28 to TRBJ1-6; no clear D. The V gene's germline CDR1 is MDHEN and CDR2 SYDVKM. Trimming removed 3 bases from V and 0 bases from J, with 9 bases in between. The CDR3 runs 16 residues. The DNA for the CDR3 is TGTGCCAGCAGTTTCGGGAAGAGCTCCTATAATTCACCCCTCCACTTT. It translates to CASSFGKSSYNSPLHF.

The chain joins TRBV15 to TRBJ2-2, with a weak D call TRBD1 (6 bases). The CDR3 has 14 residues. The V gene's germline CDR1 is LNHNV and CDR2 YYDKDF (reference sequence). The V gene lost 3 bases and the J gene lost 10 bases, with 15 bases spanning the gap. In DNA form, the CDR3 reads TGTGCCACCAGCAGCTCGACAGGTACAGTGGAGCTGTTTTTT. It translates to CATSSSTGTVELFF.

This rearrangement joins TRBV10-3 to TRBJ1-6; 8 bases match TRBD1. Germline lookup yields CDR1 ENHRY and CDR2 SYGVKD. The CDR3 spans 17 residues. After removal of 1 base from V and 6 bases from J, the junction contained 8 bases not matched to a gene. The CDR3 nucleotides are TGTGCCATCAGTGAGTACCCAGGGGGCAGTGGTAATTCACCCCTCCACTTT. It specifies CAISEYPGGSGNSPLHF.

The chain recombines TRBV9 with TRBJ2-1; 7 nucleotides agree with TRBD1. The V and J ends lost 3 bases and 7 bases, in that order; junction bases with no gene match: 4. This CDR3 spans 13 amino acids. Per germline, CDR1 SGDLS and CDR2 YYNGEE. DNA for the CDR3: TGTGCCAGCAGCGGAGGGGGCGGGAATGAGCAGTTCTTC. Translating gives CASSGGGGNEQFF.

V usage is TRBV15 and J usage is TRBJ2-4; D is unclear. The ends were cut back, 2 bases at V and 0 bases at J, with 11 bases in the middle. This CDR3 has 16 residues. Germline V CDR1 and CDR2: LNHNV, YYDKDF (reference sequence). CDR3 DNA: TGTGCCACCAGCAGACTAGACCGATTAGCCAAAAACATTCAGTACTTC. It is translated as CATSRLDRLAKNIQYF.

The chain combines TRBV11-2 with TRBJ2-1, with 7 bases that match TRBD2. The germline V gene has CDR1 SGHAT and CDR2 FQNNGV. The ends lost 7 bases at V and 2 bases at J; junction bases unmatched: 8. This CDR3 is 15 amino acids long. For the CDR3, the DNA is TGTGCCAGCACCGCTAGCGGCCTGGCCTACAATGAGCAGTTCTTC. Translating gives CASTASGLAYNEQFF.

The J gene is TRBJ1-4, the V gene TRBV10-3; possible D gene TRBD1, 5 bases. Germline CDR1 is ENHRY and CDR2 is SYGVKD. The CDR3 length is 13 residues. V was cut by 6 bases and J by 7 bases, with 12 bases left in between. CDR3 DNA sequence: TGTGCCATCAGCCCCCAGGGTCGTGAAAAACTGTTTTTT. It translates to CAISPQGREKLFF.

The gene calls are TRBV19 and TRBJ2-3, with D maybe TRBD1 (5 bases). V lost 2 bases to trimming and J lost 6 bases, with 12 bases between them. The CDR3 is made up of 14 amino acids. The germline CDR1 and CDR2 sequences are LNHDA and SQIVND (reference sequence). This chain's CDR3 is CASSITQGRDTQYF. CDR3 DNA sequence: TGTGCCAGTAGTATAACGCAGGGAAGGGATACGCAGTATTTT.

The chain links TRBV28 to TRBJ1-6, with 8 bases aligning to TRBD1. The CDR3 runs to 14 residues. Germline trimming cut 3 bases from V and 9 bases from J; bases unmatched to any gene: 4. Per germline, CDR1 MDHEN and CDR2 SYDVKM. Here the CDR3 DNA reads TGTGCCAGCAGTTTGCAGGGGGCAAGTTCACCCCTCCACTTT. The encoded protein is CASSLQGASSPLHF.

This chain joins TRBV5-1 and TRBJ2-3; 7 nucleotides line up with TRBD1. Looked up from germline, CDR1 is SGHRS and CDR2 is YFSETQ. The junction had 13 bases not matched to a gene; V was cut back by 7 bases and J by 2 bases. The CDR3 loop spans 16 amino acids. The CDR3 region has the DNA TGCGCCAGCGGCCTGGCCGGGGACAGACCCACAGATACGCAGTATTTT. Translation gives CASGLAGDRPTDTQYF.

This clone was seen only once. This rearrangement joins TRBV5-1 to TRBJ2-6, with 7 bases that match TRBD1. V lost 3 bases, J lost 2 bases, and 2 bases stayed unmatched. CDR1 is SGHRS, CDR2 YFSETQ, per germline. The CDR3 length is 15 residues. CDR3 sequence reads: CASSYGTAGANVLTF. The CDR3, as DNA: TGCGCCAGCAGCTATGGGACAGCTGGGGCCAACGTCCTGACTTTC.

The J gene is TRBJ2-7, the V gene TRBV13; 11 bases are a match to TRBD2. The germline V gene encodes CDR1 PRHDT and CDR2 FYEKMQ (reference sequence). V was pared by 3 bases and J by 6 bases, with 16 bases of the junction left unmatched. This CDR3 has 18 residues. CDR3 sequence: CASSFGGLAGGGTSEQYF. In DNA, the CDR3 is TGTGCCAGCAGCTTCGGAGGCCTAGCGGGAGGAGGGACCTCCGAGCAGTACTTC.

The chain joins TRBV15 to TRBJ2-5, with 11 bases aligning to TRBD1. Germline V gene sequence: CDR1 LNHNV, CDR2 YYDKDF (reference sequence). J was trimmed by 4 bases and V by 5 bases; bases with no gene match: 12. The CDR3 spans 17 residues. The DNA for the CDR3 is TGTGCCACCAGCGCAGGATACTCCGGGACAGGGGGAGAGACCCAGTACTTC. Translating it yields CATSAGYSGTGGETQYF.